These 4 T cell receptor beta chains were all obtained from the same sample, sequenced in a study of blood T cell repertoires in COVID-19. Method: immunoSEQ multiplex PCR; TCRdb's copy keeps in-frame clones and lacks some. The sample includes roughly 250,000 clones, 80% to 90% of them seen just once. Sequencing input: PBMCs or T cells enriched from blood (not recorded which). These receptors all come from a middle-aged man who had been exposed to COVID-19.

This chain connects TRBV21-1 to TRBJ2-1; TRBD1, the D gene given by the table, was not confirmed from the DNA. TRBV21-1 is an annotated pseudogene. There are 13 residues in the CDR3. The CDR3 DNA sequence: TGTGCCAGCAGCAAAGGGCTATTCGGACAAGGGGTCTTC. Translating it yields CASSKGLFGQGVF.

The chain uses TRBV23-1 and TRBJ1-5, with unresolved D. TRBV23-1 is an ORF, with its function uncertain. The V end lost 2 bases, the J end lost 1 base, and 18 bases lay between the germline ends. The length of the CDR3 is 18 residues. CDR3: CASSQRFEWAESNQPQHF. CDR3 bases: TGCGCCAGCAGTCAAAGGTTCGAATGGGCAGAAAGCAATCAGCCCCAGCATTTT.

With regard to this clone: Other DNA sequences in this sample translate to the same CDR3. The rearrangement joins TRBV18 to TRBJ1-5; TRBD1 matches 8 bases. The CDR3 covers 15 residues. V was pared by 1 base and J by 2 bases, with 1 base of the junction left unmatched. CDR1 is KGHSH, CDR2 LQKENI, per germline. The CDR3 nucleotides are TGTGCCAGCTCACCACAACAGGGGGGCAATCAGCCCCAGCATTTT. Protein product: CASSPQQGGNQPQHF.

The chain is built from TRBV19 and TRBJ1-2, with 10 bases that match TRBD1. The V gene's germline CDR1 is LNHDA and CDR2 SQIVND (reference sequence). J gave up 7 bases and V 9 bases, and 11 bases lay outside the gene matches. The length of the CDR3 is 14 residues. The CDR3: CASEPGTGVAGYTF. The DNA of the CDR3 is TGTGCCAGCGAGCCCGGGACAGGGGTTGCTGGCTACACCTTC.